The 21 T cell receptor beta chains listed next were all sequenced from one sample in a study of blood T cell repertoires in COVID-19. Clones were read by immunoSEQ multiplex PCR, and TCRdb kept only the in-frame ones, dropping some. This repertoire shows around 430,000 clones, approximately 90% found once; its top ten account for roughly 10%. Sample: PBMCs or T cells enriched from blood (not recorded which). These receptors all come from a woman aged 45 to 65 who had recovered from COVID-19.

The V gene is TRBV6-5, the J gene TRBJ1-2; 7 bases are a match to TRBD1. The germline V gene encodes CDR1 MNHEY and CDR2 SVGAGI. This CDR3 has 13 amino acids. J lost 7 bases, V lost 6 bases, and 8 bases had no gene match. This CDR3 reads CASSHGTVPGYTF. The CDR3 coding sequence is TGTGCCAGCAGCCACGGGACAGTCCCTGGCTACACCTTC.

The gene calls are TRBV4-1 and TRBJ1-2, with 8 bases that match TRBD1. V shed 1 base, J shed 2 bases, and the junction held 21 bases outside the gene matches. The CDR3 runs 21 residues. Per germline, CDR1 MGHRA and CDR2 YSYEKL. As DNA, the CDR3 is TGCGCCAGCAGCCAAGGTCATTCGTACCGTTCGGGGACAGGAGGAAACTATGGCTACACCTTC. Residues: CASSQGHSYRSGTGGNYGYTF.

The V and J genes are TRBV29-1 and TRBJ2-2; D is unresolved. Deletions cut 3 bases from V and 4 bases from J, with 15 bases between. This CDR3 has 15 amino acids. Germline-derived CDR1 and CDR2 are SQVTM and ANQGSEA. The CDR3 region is CSVDHPTSSTGELFF. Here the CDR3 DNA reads TGCAGCGTTGATCATCCAACGTCGAGCACCGGGGAGCTGTTTTTT.

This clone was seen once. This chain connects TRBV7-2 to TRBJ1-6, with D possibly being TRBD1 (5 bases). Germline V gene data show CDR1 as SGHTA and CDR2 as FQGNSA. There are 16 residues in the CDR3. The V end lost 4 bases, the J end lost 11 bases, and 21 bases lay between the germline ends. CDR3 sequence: CASSYYTGDRRPPLHF. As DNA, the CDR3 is TGTGCCAGCAGCTACTACACAGGAGACCGGAGACCACCCCTCCACTTT.

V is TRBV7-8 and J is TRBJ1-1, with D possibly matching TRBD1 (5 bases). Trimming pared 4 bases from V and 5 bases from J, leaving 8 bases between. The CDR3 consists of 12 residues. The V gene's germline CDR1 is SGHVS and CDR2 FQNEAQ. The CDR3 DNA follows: TGTGCCAGCAGCTCCGGGGGGACTGAAGCTTTCTTT. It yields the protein CASSSGGTEAFF.

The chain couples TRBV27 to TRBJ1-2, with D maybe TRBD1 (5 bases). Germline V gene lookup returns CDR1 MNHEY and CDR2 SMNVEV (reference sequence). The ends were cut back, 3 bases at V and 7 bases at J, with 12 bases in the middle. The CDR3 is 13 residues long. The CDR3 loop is CASSLGQGRGYTF. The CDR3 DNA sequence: TGTGCCAGCAGTTTGGGGCAGGGCCGTGGCTACACCTTC.

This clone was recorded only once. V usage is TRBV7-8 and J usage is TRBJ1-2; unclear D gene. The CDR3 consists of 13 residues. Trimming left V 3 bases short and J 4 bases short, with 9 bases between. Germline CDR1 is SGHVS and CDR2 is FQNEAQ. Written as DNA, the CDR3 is TGTGCCAGCAGCTTCGAGGTCCTCTATGGCTACACCTTC. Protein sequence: CASSFEVLYGYTF.

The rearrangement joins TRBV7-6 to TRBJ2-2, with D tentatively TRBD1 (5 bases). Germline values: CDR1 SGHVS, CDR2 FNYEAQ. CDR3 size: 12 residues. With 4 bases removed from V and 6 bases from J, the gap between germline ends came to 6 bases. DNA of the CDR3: TGTGCCAGCAGCTCAGGGTCCGGGGAGCTGTTTTTT. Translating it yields CASSSGSGELFF.

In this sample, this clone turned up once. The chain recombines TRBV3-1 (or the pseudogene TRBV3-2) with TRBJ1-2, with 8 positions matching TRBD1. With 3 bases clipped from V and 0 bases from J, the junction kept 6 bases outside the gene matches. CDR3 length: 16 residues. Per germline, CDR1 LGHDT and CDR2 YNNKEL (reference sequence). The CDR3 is CASSHGDRNTNYGYTF. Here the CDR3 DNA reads TGTGCCAGCAGCCATGGGGACAGGAATACTAACTATGGCTACACCTTC.

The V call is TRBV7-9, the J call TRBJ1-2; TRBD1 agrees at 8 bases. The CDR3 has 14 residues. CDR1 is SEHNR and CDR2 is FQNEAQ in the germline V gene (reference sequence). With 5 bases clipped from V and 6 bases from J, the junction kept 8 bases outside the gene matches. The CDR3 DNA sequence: TGTGCCAGCAGCCCGGACAGGGACCACCATGGCTACACCTTC. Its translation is CASSPDRDHHGYTF.

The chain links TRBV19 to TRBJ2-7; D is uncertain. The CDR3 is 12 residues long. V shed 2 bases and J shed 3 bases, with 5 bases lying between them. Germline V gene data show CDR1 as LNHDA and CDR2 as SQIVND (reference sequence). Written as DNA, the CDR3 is TGTGCCAGTAGTATAAACGGCTACGAGCAGTACTTC. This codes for CASSINGYEQYF. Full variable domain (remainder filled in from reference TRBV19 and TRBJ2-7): DGGITQSPKYLFRKEGQNVTLSCEQNLNHDAMYWYRQDPGQGLRLIYYSQIVNDFQKGDIAEGYSVSREKKESFPLTVTSAQKNPTAFYLCASSINGYEQYFGPGTRLTVT.

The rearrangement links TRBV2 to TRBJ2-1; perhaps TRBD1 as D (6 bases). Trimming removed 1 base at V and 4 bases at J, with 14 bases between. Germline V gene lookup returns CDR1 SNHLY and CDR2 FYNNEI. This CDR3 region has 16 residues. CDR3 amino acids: CASSEVWAGQYNEQFF. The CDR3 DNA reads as TGTGCCAGCAGTGAAGTATGGGCCGGACAGTACAATGAGCAGTTCTTC.

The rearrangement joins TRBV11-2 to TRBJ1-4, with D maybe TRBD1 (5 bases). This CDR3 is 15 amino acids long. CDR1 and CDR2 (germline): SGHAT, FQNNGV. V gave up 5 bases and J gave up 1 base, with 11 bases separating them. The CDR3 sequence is CASSPTERTNEKLFF. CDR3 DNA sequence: TGTGCCAGCAGCCCGACAGAGAGAACTAATGAAAAACTGTTTTTT.

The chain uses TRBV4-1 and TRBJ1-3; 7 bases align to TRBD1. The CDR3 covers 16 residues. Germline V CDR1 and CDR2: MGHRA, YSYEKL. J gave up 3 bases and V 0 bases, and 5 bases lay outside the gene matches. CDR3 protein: CASSQDQGGYGNTIYF. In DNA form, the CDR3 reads TGCGCCAGCAGCCAAGATCAGGGGGGATATGGAAACACCATATATTTT.

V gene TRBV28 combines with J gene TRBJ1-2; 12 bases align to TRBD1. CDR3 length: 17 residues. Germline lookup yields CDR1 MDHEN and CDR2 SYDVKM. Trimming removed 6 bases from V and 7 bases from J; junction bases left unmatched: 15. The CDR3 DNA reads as TGTGCCAGCAGGACCCCTCCGGGACAGGGGGCCTTGACTGGCTACACCTTC. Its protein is CASRTPPGQGALTGYTF.

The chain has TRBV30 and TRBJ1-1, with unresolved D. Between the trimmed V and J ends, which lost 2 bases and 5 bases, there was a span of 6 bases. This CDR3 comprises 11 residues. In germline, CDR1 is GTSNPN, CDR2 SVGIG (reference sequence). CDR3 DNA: TGTGCCTGGAGTCCCCAGACTGAAGCTTTCTTT. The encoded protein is CAWSPQTEAFF.

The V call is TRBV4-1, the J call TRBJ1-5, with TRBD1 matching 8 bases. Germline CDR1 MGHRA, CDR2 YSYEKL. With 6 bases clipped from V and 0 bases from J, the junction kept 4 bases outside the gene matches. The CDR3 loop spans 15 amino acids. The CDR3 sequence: CASSLDRGSNQPQHF. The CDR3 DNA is TGCGCCAGCAGTTTAGACAGGGGTAGCAATCAGCCCCAGCATTTT.

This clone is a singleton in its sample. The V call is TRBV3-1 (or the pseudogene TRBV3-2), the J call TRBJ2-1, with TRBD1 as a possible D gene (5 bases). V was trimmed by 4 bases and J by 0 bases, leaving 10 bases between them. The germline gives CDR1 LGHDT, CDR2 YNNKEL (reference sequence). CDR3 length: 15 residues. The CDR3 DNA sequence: TGTGCCAGCAGCCCCGACAGCAGCTCCTACAATGAGCAGTTCTTC. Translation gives CASSPDSSSYNEQFF.

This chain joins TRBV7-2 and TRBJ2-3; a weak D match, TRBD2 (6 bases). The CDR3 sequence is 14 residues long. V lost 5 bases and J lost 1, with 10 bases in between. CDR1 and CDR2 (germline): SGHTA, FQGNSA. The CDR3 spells CASSRVAGTDTQYF. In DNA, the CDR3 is TGTGCCAGCAGCCGGGTAGCGGGCACAGATACGCAGTATTTT. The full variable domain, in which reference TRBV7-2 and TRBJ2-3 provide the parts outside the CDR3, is GAGVSQSPSNKVTEKGKDVELRCDPISGHTALYWYRQSLGQGLEFLIYFQGNSAPDKSGLPSDRFSAERTGGSVSTLTIQRTQQEDSAVYLCASSRVAGTDTQYFGPGTRLTVL.

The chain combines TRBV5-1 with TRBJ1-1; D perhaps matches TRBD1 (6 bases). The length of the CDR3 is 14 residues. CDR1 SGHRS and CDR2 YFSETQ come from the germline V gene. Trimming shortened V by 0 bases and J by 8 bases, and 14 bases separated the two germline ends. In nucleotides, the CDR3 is TGCGCCAGCAGCTTGGCCAGGGGTTTAGCGGAAGCTTTCTTT. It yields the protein CASSLARGLAEAFF.

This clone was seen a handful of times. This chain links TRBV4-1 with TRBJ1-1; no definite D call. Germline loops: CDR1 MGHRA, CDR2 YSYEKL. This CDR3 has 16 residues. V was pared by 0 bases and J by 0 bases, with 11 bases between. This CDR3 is CASSQDPAAMNTEAFF. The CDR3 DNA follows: TGCGCCAGCAGCCAAGATCCAGCGGCTATGAACACTGAAGCTTTCTTT.